Shown below are 8 T cell receptor beta chains from a single sample sequenced in a study of OX40 agonist ivuxolimab in advanced cancers. Sequenced by immunoSEQ multiplex PCR; TCRdb stores in-frame clones only, minus some. The sample lists 20,000 to 25,000 clones, around 84% seen once, with 20% to 25% in the top ten. The source material was CD4+ or CD8+ T cells sorted from blood, sampled in a trial of the OX40 agonist ivuxolimab. The receptors were gathered from an adult with an advanced solid tumor such as melanoma, head and neck, liver or kidney cancer.

The chain recombines TRBV4-1 with TRBJ2-3, with TRBD2 matching over 7 bases. The germline CDR1 and CDR2 sequences are MGHRA and YSYEKL. CDR3 length equals 16 residues. With V trimmed by 0 bases and J by 2 bases, 5 bases remained unmatched. The CDR3 region is CASSQDPAGSTDTQYF. CDR3 DNA sequence: TGCGCCAGCAGCCAAGATCCAGCGGGGTCCACAGATACGCAGTATTTT.

The V gene is TRBV4-1, the J gene TRBJ1-2; a possible D gene is TRBD1 (6 bases). The CDR3 spans 16 residues. Between the trimmed V and J ends, which lost 3 bases and 0 bases, there was a span of 14 bases. The germline V gene has CDR1 MGHRA and CDR2 YSYEKL. CDR3 nucleotides: TGCGCCAGCAGCCAGGGGGGGACACTAGCTAACTATGGCTACACCTTC. Its translation is CASSQGGTLANYGYTF.

The chain joins TRBV27 to TRBJ1-1, with D uncertain. Per the germline V gene, CDR1 is MNHEY and CDR2 is SMNVEV (reference sequence). The CDR3 sequence is 13 residues long. Trimming removed 1 base at V and 12 bases at J, with 15 bases between. DNA of the CDR3: TGTGCCAGCAGTTTATTCTTAGGCAGGTCAACTTTCTTT. Protein sequence: CASSLFLGRSTFF.

The J gene is TRBJ2-7, the V gene TRBV27; the D is unclear. The CDR3 is made up of 14 amino acids. Germline V gene lookup returns CDR1 MNHEY and CDR2 SMNVEV (reference sequence). V gave up 2 bases and J gave up 0 bases, with 8 bases separating them. CDR3 in DNA: TGTGCCAGCAGTTTAATAGGCGGCTCCTACGAGCAGTACTTC. This sequence encodes CASSLIGGSYEQYF.

The CDR3 sequence is CASSLTSPYKIPGELFF. In nucleotides, the CDR3 is TGTGCCAGCAGCTTAACAAGCCCGTATAAGATTCCCGGGGAGCTGTTTTTT. The chain joins TRBV7-8 to TRBJ2-2; D gene unclear. This CDR3 contains 17 residues. In germline, CDR1 is SGHVS, CDR2 FQNEAQ. V lost 2 bases and J 6 bases, leaving 19 bases between the germline ends.

The rearrangement uses TRBV7-3 and TRBJ2-6; D unclear. The CDR3 length is 17 residues. CDR1 is SGHTA and CDR2 is FQGTGA in the germline V gene. Trimming removed 2 bases at V and 0 bases at J, with 11 bases between. In nucleotides, the CDR3 is TGTGCCAGCAGCTTAGGGGTAGTGGCCTCTGGGGCCAACGTCCTGACTTTC. It translates to CASSLGVVASGANVLTF.

The chain is built from TRBV5-1 and TRBJ1-2; TRBD1 aligns across 11 bases. The junction had 7 bases not matched to a gene; V was cut back by 6 bases and J by 3 bases. The CDR3 has 15 residues. Germline V gives CDR1 SGHRS, CDR2 YFSETQ. In nucleotides, the CDR3 is TGCGCCAGCAACCAGGGACAGGGGGGTTACTATGGCTACACCTTC. Translating gives CASNQGQGGYYGYTF.

The chain combines TRBV15 with TRBJ2-7; 9 bases are a match to TRBD2. With V trimmed by 5 bases and J by 6 bases, 5 bases remained unmatched. Germline CDR1 reads LNHNV; CDR2 reads YYDKDF (reference sequence). The CDR3 totals 13 residues. In DNA form, the CDR3 reads TGTGCCACCAGCGGCGGGGGGGCAGTCGAGCAGTACTTC. It is translated as CATSGGGAVEQYF. Based on the CDR3 plus reference TRBV15 and TRBJ2-7, the full variable domain is DAMVIQNPRYQVTQFGKPVTLSCSQTLNHNVMYWYQQKSSQAPKLLFHYYDKDFNNEADTPDNFQSRRPNTSFCFLDIRSPGLGDTAMYLCATSGGGAVEQYFGPGTRLTVT.